This TCR beta chain was obtained from a study of T-cell reconstitution after alpha-beta-depleted transplantation in children. Study-wide results and caveats: After transplant, high TCRbeta diversity at day 60 in some patients arose from surviving recipient T cells and thymic progenitors.

As to this clonotype: The antigen remains undetermined.

From germline, CDR1 is MNHEY and CDR2 SVGEGT. The CDR3 totals 14 residues. Unmatched junction bases numbered 10, after V lost 6 bases and J lost 9 bases. Preparation of the TCRbeta library used unique molecular identifiers. In TCRdb, the PCR reads were re-called with MiXCR into one record per CDR3 protein. This table has roughly 49,000 distinct CDR3 sequences, 7.5% to 10% appearing once. The V gene is TRBV6-2 or TRBV6-3, the J gene TRBJ2-4, with 8 bases fitting TRBD1. The origin of this receptor is a male patient aged 2-10 years who had a stem cell transplant for chronic granulomatous disease, so the T cells may come from the graft donor. The sequenced sample was PBMCs, mostly from graft donor cells, obtained 60 days after TCRalphabeta/CD19-depleted stem cell transplant. This chain's CDR3 is CASSQGAIGPIQYF. DNA for the CDR3: TGTGCCAGCAGCCAGGGGGCCATTGGGCCCATTCAGTACTTC.